Listed here are 27 T cell receptor beta chains from one sample, sequenced in a study of T cell repertoires in cytomegalovirus infection. TCRdb re-called the reads with MiXCR, one entry per CDR3 protein. The sample gives roughly 100,000 distinct CDR3 sequences, approximately 16% of which show up once; 8% is in the top ten. Source material: PBMCs. Every receptor here comes from a human donor in good health (CMV status not recorded). Some clones in this sample may be carry-over from other donors' samples.

This sequence joins TRBV27 and TRBJ2-1; 13 bases map to TRBD2. CDR1 MNHEY and CDR2 SMNVEV come from the germline V gene (reference sequence). The CDR3 totals 16 residues. Trimming cost V 5 bases and J 8 bases; bases outside gene matches: 9. The CDR3 reads CASSIPKLAGGHEQFF. Written as DNA, the CDR3 is TGTGCCAGCAGTATCCCGAAACTAGCGGGGGGGCATGAGCAGTTCTTC.

The chain is built from TRBV20-1 and TRBJ2-3; D may be TRBD2 (7 bases). This CDR3 is built from 19 residues. The germline gives CDR1 DFQATT, CDR2 SNEGSKA (reference sequence). Trimming removed 2 bases from V and 2 bases from J, with 26 bases in between. The CDR3 region is CSARTLYGAEGGDTDTQYF. The CDR3 coding sequence is TGCAGTGCTAGAACCCTTTACGGAGCCGAGGGGGGGGACACAGATACGCAGTATTTT.

This clonotype turned up a few times. V and J are TRBV4-2 and TRBJ2-6, with 8 nucleotides matching TRBD1. This CDR3 is built from 17 residues. The V gene end was trimmed by 3 bases and the J gene end by 2 bases; junction bases not matched to a gene: 6. Germline CDR1 and CDR2: LGHNA and YNFKEQ. The DNA of the CDR3 is TGTGCCAGCAGCCAGGTTCGGACAGGGACTGGGGCCAACGTCCTGACTTTC. This translates into CASSQVRTGTGANVLTF.

V gene TRBV29-1 combines with J gene TRBJ1-1; D gene unclear. Trimming removed 4 bases from V and 8 bases from J, with 8 bases in between. The CDR3 loop spans 10 amino acids. CDR1 and CDR2 (germline): SQVTM, ANQGSEA. Written as DNA, the CDR3 is TGCAGCGTTGTTACAAACGAAGCTTTCTTT. It translates to CSVVTNEAFF.

The V call is TRBV10-2, the J call TRBJ2-7, with 7 bases identical to TRBD1. The CDR3 contains 14 residues. Unmatched junction bases numbered 5, after V lost 4 bases and J lost 2 bases. Per the germline V gene, CDR1 is WSHSY and CDR2 is SAAADI. CDR3 loop: CASSAPGGPYEQYF. CDR3 nucleotide sequence: TGCGCCAGCAGTGCCCCAGGGGGACCCTACGAGCAGTACTTC.

This clonotype was seen many times. This sequence joins TRBV7-8 and TRBJ1-5; D gene ambiguous. Germline values: CDR1 SGHVS, CDR2 FQNEAQ. Trimming took 4 bases from V and 9 from J, leaving 19 bases between them. There are 15 residues in the CDR3. As DNA, the CDR3 is TGTGCCAGCAGCTCACTAGAACGAGCTGAGCTGCCCCAGCATTTT. It encodes CASSSLERAELPQHF.

This clonotype has at least ten counts. The chain links TRBV19 to TRBJ2-3; D possibly uses TRBD1 or TRBD2 (5 bases each). The germline V and J ends were trimmed by 4 bases and 4 bases, with 15 bases remaining between them. The CDR3 has 15 residues. The germline gives CDR1 LNHDA, CDR2 SQIVND (reference sequence). This CDR3 is CASSTSAGTADTQYF. The CDR3 nucleotides read TGTGCCAGTAGTACAAGTGCCGGGACGGCAGATACGCAGTATTTT.

This clonotype occurred many times. This chain uses TRBV2 with TRBJ2-7, with D hard to call. Per germline, CDR1 SNHLY and CDR2 FYNNEI. Deletions cut 7 bases from V and 7 bases from J, with 14 bases between. CDR3 length: 12 residues. The chain's CDR3 is CASTLPGREQYF. The CDR3 coding sequence is TGTGCCAGCACGTTACCTGGCCGTGAGCAGTACTTC. The full variable domain, rest sourced from reference TRBV2 and TRBJ2-7, is EPEVTQTPSHQVTQMGQEVILRCVPISNHLYFYWYRQILGQKVEFLVSFYNNEISEKSEIFDDQFSVERPDGSNFTLKIRSTKLEDSAMYFCASTLPGREQYFGPGTRLTVT.

The chain couples TRBV29-1 to TRBJ1-1, with D tentatively TRBD1 (6 bases). V lost 2 bases and J 5 bases, leaving 15 bases between the germline ends. Per the germline V gene, CDR1 is SQVTM and CDR2 is ANQGSEA. The CDR3 is 14 residues long. The CDR3 loop reads CSVERGALGTEAFF. The CDR3 DNA sequence: TGCAGCGTTGAACGGGGGGCTCTGGGGACTGAAGCTTTCTTT.

This clonotype occurred a few times. This chain uses TRBV29-1 with TRBJ2-1, with 13 bases aligning to TRBD2. V trimming: 7 bases; J trimming: 7 bases; junction bases outside the gene matches: 4. The CDR3 contains 13 residues. Germline CDR1 SQVTM, CDR2 ANQGSEA. The DNA for the CDR3 is TGCAGCGACCGGACTAGCGGGGGAAATGAGCAGTTCTTC. Protein: CSDRTSGGNEQFF.

This clonotype was seen only once. The rearrangement links TRBV10-3 to TRBJ2-1, with a weak D call TRBD1 (6 bases). The CDR3 extends over 14 amino acids. V was pared by 7 bases and J by 0 bases, with 10 bases between. Germline V gene lookup returns CDR1 ENHRY and CDR2 SYGVKD. In nucleotides, the CDR3 is TGTGCCATCACCCGGGACAACTCCTACAATGAGCAGTTCTTC. As protein: CAITRDNSYNEQFF.

This clonotype was recorded at least ten times. CDR3 region: CASNNRGVTGELFF. DNA for the CDR3: TGTGCCAGCAATAACAGGGGAGTAACCGGGGAGCTGTTTTTT. This chain joins TRBV28 and TRBJ2-2, with 7 bases matching TRBD1. The J segment lost 5 bases and the V segment lost 7 bases, leaving 7 bases of the junction unmatched. CDR3 size: 14 residues. Germline V gene data show CDR1 as MDHEN and CDR2 as SYDVKM.

This clonotype was seen ten or more times. The chain combines TRBV28 with TRBJ1-1; 10 bases line up with TRBD1. The trim removed 9 bases at V and 0 bases at J, leaving 7 bases unmatched. The CDR3 is made up of 15 amino acids. Per germline, CDR1 MDHEN and CDR2 SYDVKM. The CDR3 DNA follows: TGTGCCAGTGGGACAGGGGTTTTCCTGAACACTGAAGCTTTCTTT. Protein sequence: CASGTGVFLNTEAFF.

J is TRBJ1-2 and V is TRBV29-1; possibly TRBD1 for D (5 bases). Germline V CDR1 and CDR2: SQVTM, ANQGSEA. The CDR3 is 14 amino acids. Deletions cut 0 bases from V and 0 bases from J, with 8 bases between. Written as DNA, the CDR3 is TGCAGCGTTGAAGACCCGGGGCCTAACTATGGCTACACCTTC. It encodes CSVEDPGPNYGYTF.

The rearrangement links TRBV9 to TRBJ1-1; the D is unclear. The germline CDR1 and CDR2 sequences are SGDLS and YYNGEE. This CDR3 spans 14 amino acids. Trimming removed 3 bases from V and 1 base from J, with 10 bases in between. The CDR3 sequence: CASSASRWNTEAFF. CDR3 in DNA: TGTGCCAGCAGCGCTAGCCGTTGGAACACTGAAGCTTTCTTT.

In this sample, this clonotype turned up a few times. The chain uses TRBV14 and TRBJ2-1; 12 bases match TRBD2. Germline values: CDR1 SGHDN, CDR2 FVKESK. V lost 2 bases and J lost 3; bases outside the gene matches: 2. The CDR3 runs 16 residues. In DNA form, the CDR3 reads TGTGCCAGCAGCCAACTAGCGGGGGGGAACTACAATGAGCAGTTCTTC. Protein product: CASSQLAGGNYNEQFF.

The genes are TRBV4-3 and TRBJ2-1, with 8 bases fitting TRBD2. The CDR3 length is 13 residues. Germline V gene sequence: CDR1 LGHNA, CDR2 YSLEER. V dropped 1 base and J dropped 10; count of bases not matched to a gene: 3. CDR3 sequence (DNA): TGCGCCAGCAGCCAAGCGGGGGGGGGCGAGCAGTTCTTC. Its translation is CASSQAGGGEQFF.

The table lists this clonotype with a few counts. V and J are TRBV7-9 and TRBJ1-3, with D maybe TRBD1 (6 bases). Germline CDR1 reads SEHNR; CDR2 reads FQNEAQ (reference sequence). This CDR3 spans 15 amino acids. With 5 bases removed from V and 6 bases from J, the gap between germline ends came to 17 bases. Written as DNA, the CDR3 is TGTGCCAGCAGCCCCTCAACAGGGTTGGCAAACACCATATATTTT. Its protein is CASSPSTGLANTIYF.

This clonotype showed up many times. The chain has TRBV7-2 and TRBJ1-6; 7 bases map to TRBD1. Germline values: CDR1 SGHTA, CDR2 FQGNSA. The ends lost 5 bases at V and 13 bases at J; junction bases unmatched: 8. CDR3 length: 13 amino acids. The CDR3 region has the DNA TGTGCCAGCAGCACAGGGGCCGCTCTGCCCCTCCACTTT. Translation: CASSTGAALPLHF.

The chain carries TRBV20-1 and TRBJ2-5, with D maybe TRBD2 (6 bases). Between the trimmed V and J ends, which lost 4 bases and 2 bases, there was a span of 17 bases. The germline V gene has CDR1 DFQATT and CDR2 SNEGSKA (reference sequence). The CDR3 runs 15 residues. The DNA of the CDR3 is TGCAGTGCTAACGATATAGCAGGAGGGCAAGAGACCCAGTACTTC. Translation gives CSANDIAGGQETQYF.

The chain couples TRBV5-3 to TRBJ1-2; D is perhaps TRBD1 (5 bases). TRBV5-3 belongs to the ORF category, with a function that is uncertain. V lost 8 bases to trimming and J lost 2 bases, with 19 bases between them. CDR3 length equals 15 residues. The CDR3 DNA follows: TGTGCCAGCACCTCTGATAGGGGCCTCAACTATGGCTACACCTTC. It is translated as CASTSDRGLNYGYTF.

As regards this clonotype: A junction boundary mismatches the germline segment, possibly from a read error. The J gene is TRBJ1-6, the V gene TRBV27; D gene uncertain. This CDR3 contains 14 residues. Looked up from germline, CDR1 is MNHEY and CDR2 is SMNVEV (reference sequence). The CDR3 DNA reads as TGTGCCAGCAGTTTTACACGGGATAATTCACCGCTCCACTTT. Protein sequence: CASSFTRDNSPLHF.

This clonotype showed up just a few times. V gene TRBV7-2 combines with J gene TRBJ1-3, with 8 bases identical to TRBD1. Germline CDR1 reads SGHTA; CDR2 reads FQGNSA. CDR3 length: 13 amino acids. The V and J ends lost 5 bases and 8 bases, in that order; junction bases with no gene match: 5. For the CDR3, the DNA is TGTGCCAGCAGCCCGGACAGGGTGGACACCATATATTTT. Amino acids: CASSPDRVDTIYF.

For this clonotype: Possible read error: a much larger clone is one base away. The V call is TRBV7-4, the J call TRBJ2-7; 8 nucleotides agree with TRBD1. Germline CDR1 reads SGHVT; CDR2 reads SQSDAQ. This CDR3 has 15 residues. CDR3 amino acids: CDSSSYGQGSYEQYF. The CDR3 nucleotides are TGTGACAGCAGCTCATACGGACAGGGTTCCTACGAGCAGTACTTC.

The chain couples TRBV5-4 to TRBJ2-5, with D tentatively TRBD1 (6 bases). Germline CDR1 is SGHNT and CDR2 is YYREEE (reference sequence). The CDR3 totals 16 residues. The ends were cut back, 3 bases at V and 1 base at J, with 16 bases in the middle. For the CDR3, the DNA is TGTGCCAGCAGCTCCACCTCCGGGACATCCCAAGAGACCCAGTACTTC. Translating gives CASSSTSGTSQETQYF.

This clonotype came up a few times. J is TRBJ1-3 and V is TRBV6-5, with a possible D match to TRBD1 (5 bases). Trimming took 5 bases from V and 4 from J, leaving 12 bases between them. This CDR3 spans 14 amino acids. Germline CDR1 MNHEY, CDR2 SVGAGI. Written as DNA, the CDR3 is TGTGCCAGCAGTGTGGGGGTTTCCGGAAACACCATATATTTT. Translated: CASSVGVSGNTIYF.

This clonotype was picked up many times. The rearrangement links TRBV7-6 to TRBJ1-5; 7 bases fit TRBD1. The CDR3 consists of 15 residues. Germline V gene sequence: CDR1 SGHVS, CDR2 FNYEAQ. J gave up 3 bases and V 1 base, and 3 bases lay outside the gene matches. The CDR3 bases are TGTGCCAGCAGCTTAGAACAGGGGTTCAATCAGCCCCAGCATTTT. This translates into CASSLEQGFNQPQHF.